Following are 17 T cell receptor beta chains from one sample sequenced in a study of T cell repertoires in cytomegalovirus infection. TCRdb used MiXCR to reprocess the reads, holding one entry per CDR3 protein. Altogether approximately 250,000 distinct CDR3 sequences are present, about 7% being singletons, with the ten largest covering about 6%. Sequenced input: PBMCs. These receptors were collected from a human donor in good health (CMV status not recorded). Some clones in this sample may be carry-over from other donors' samples.

This clonotype has a handful of counts. V is TRBV27 and J is TRBJ2-2; 9 bases are a match to TRBD2. Germline V gives CDR1 MNHEY, CDR2 SMNVEV (reference sequence). The CDR3 is 16 amino acids. V lost 3 bases, J lost 4 bases, and 6 bases stayed unmatched. CDR3 amino acids: CASSLPSGGLTGELFF. The CDR3 DNA reads TGTGCCAGCAGTTTGCCCAGCGGGGGGCTCACCGGGGAGCTGTTTTTT.

This clonotype occurred many times. The J gene is TRBJ2-1, the V gene TRBV3-1, with a possible D match to TRBD1 (7 bases). The CDR3 totals 16 residues. Trimming removed 1 base from V and 6 bases from J, with 16 bases in between. CDR1 is LGHDT, CDR2 YNNKEL, per germline (reference sequence). The CDR3 bases are TGTGCCAGCAGCCAAGGGATCGGAGGGGGCGGCAATGAGCAGTTCTTC. Its protein is CASSQGIGGGGNEQFF.

This clonotype was detected ten times or more. The genes are TRBV4-3 and TRBJ1-2; the D is unclear. Germline CDR1 reads LGHNA; CDR2 reads YSLEER. The CDR3 sequence is 17 residues long. The ends were cut back, 0 bases at V and 4 bases at J, with 18 bases in the middle. This CDR3 reads CASSQDLGAGPRYGYTF. The CDR3 DNA sequence: TGCGCCAGCAGCCAAGATCTTGGAGCCGGTCCTCGCTATGGCTACACCTTC.

The chain links TRBV25-1 to TRBJ2-5; 7 positions match TRBD1. The CDR3 loop spans 15 amino acids. V was pared by 2 bases and J by 5 bases, with 8 bases of the junction left unmatched. The germline CDR1 and CDR2 sequences are MGHDK and SYGVNS. The CDR3 DNA reads as TGTGCCAGCAGTGAACCTCAGGGGGTAGGGGAGACCCAGTACTTC. Translating gives CASSEPQGVGETQYF. Supplemented by reference TRBV25-1 and TRBJ2-5, the full variable domain reads EADIYQTPRYLVIGTGKKITLECSQTMGHDKMYWYQQDPGMELHLIHYSYGVNSTEKGDLSSESTVSRIRTEHFPLTLESARPSHTSQYLCASSEPQGVGETQYFGPGTRLLVL.

This clonotype was seen at least ten times. This chain links TRBV7-2 with TRBJ1-5, with 7 bases fitting TRBD1. V lost 5 bases and J lost 2; bases outside the gene matches: 15. CDR3 length equals 18 residues. Germline loops: CDR1 SGHTA, CDR2 FQGNSA. The CDR3 sequence is CASSPGRGVSLGNQPQHF. The CDR3 DNA reads TGTGCCAGCAGCCCGGGCAGGGGGGTCTCCCTGGGCAATCAGCCCCAGCATTTT.

This clonotype was seen ten or more times. This chain uses TRBV25-1 with TRBJ1-2, with D unclear. CDR1 and CDR2 (germline): MGHDK, SYGVNS. The CDR3 covers 13 residues. V lost 3 bases, J lost 5 bases, and 10 bases lay in between. The DNA of the CDR3 is TGTGCCAGCAGTGACCGGGCAGGATATGGCTACACCTTC. It codes for CASSDRAGYGYTF.

This clonotype has a count of ten or more. V is TRBV20-1 and J is TRBJ1-2; D gene unclear. Trimming shortened V by 1 base and J by 4 bases, and 10 bases separated the two germline ends. Germline V gene lookup returns CDR1 DFQATT and CDR2 SNEGSKA (reference sequence). The CDR3 spans 13 residues. CDR3 sequence reads: CSARVDQIYGYTF. DNA for the CDR3: TGCAGTGCTAGAGTGGACCAGATCTATGGCTACACCTTC.

This clonotype has ten or more counts. The chain recombines TRBV7-2 with TRBJ1-4; no firm D call. This CDR3 spans 15 amino acids. Per germline, CDR1 SGHTA and CDR2 FQGNSA. Deletions cut 1 base from V and 8 bases from J, with 14 bases between. In nucleotides, the CDR3 is TGTGCCAGCAGCTTAGTGGGCGATTCCTACGAAAAACTGTTTTTT. It codes for CASSLVGDSYEKLFF.

As for this clonotype: A much more abundant neighbour one base away suggests this may be a read error. This chain links TRBV4-2 with TRBJ2-7; D possibly corresponds to TRBD1 (5 bases). The germline gives CDR1 LGHNA, CDR2 YNFKEQ. The CDR3 totals 14 residues. Trimming shortened V by 3 bases and J by 5 bases, and 14 bases separated the two germline ends. CDR3 DNA sequence: TGTGCCAGCAGCCAGGAAGACAAGGGGAACGAGCAGTACTTC. Its protein is CASSQEDKGNEQYF.

The chain uses TRBV28 and TRBJ2-1; the match to TRBD1 covers 9 bases. The CDR3 length is 16 residues. From germline, CDR1 is MDHEN and CDR2 SYDVKM. V dropped 5 bases and J dropped 4; count of bases not matched to a gene: 9. The CDR3 protein is CASSQHGQGPYNEQFF. The DNA of the CDR3 is TGTGCCAGCAGTCAACACGGACAGGGGCCTTACAATGAGCAGTTCTTC.

At least ten counts were recorded for this clonotype. The genes are TRBV20-1 and TRBJ2-5; a possible D gene is TRBD1 (7 bases). Per germline, CDR1 DFQATT and CDR2 SNEGSKA (reference sequence). The CDR3 runs 13 residues. Trimming removed 5 bases at V and 4 bases at J, with 14 bases between. The CDR3, as DNA: TGCAGTGCTCCGAGACAGGGAGGAGAGACCCAGTACTTC. Translation gives CSAPRQGGETQYF.

This clonotype has a count of ten or more. The chain is built from TRBV7-2 and TRBJ2-3; 12 nucleotides align to TRBD2. Trimming took 5 bases from V and 4 from J; bases not matched to a gene: 7. CDR1 and CDR2 (germline): SGHTA, FQGNSA. CDR3 size: 16 residues. CDR3 sequence reads: CASSARLAGESDTQYF. Here the CDR3 DNA reads TGTGCCAGCAGCGCCCGACTAGCGGGGGAGTCAGATACGCAGTATTTT.

This clonotype was seen many times. J is TRBJ1-5 and V is TRBV12-3 or TRBV12-4, with D uncertain. The CDR3 totals 12 residues. V was pared by 6 bases and J by 11 bases, with 14 bases between. CDR3 amino acids: CASSSSGGAQHF. CDR3 nucleotide sequence: TGTGCCAGCAGCTCTTCGGGTGGGGCCCAGCATTTT.

This clonotype was observed many times. V and J are TRBV20-1 and TRBJ1-2; tentatively, D is TRBD1 (6 bases). V was pared by 0 bases and J by 3 bases, with 20 bases between. The CDR3 runs 17 residues. The germline V gene has CDR1 DFQATT and CDR2 SNEGSKA (reference sequence). CDR3 nucleotides: TGCAGTGCTAGAGACCTGAGACAGGTCCTGACTGACTATGGCTACACCTTC. Translation: CSARDLRQVLTDYGYTF.

In its sample, this clonotype was seen many times. CDR3 region: CASSYRGVGSNQPQHF. For the CDR3, the DNA is TGTGCCAGCAGTTACAGAGGGGTCGGTAGCAATCAGCCCCAGCATTTT. The rearrangement links TRBV6-2 or TRBV6-3 to TRBJ1-5, with D possibly matching TRBD1 (5 bases). CDR3 size: 16 residues. Trimming stripped 2 bases from V and 0 bases from J, with 11 bases between. Germline CDR1 MNHEY, CDR2 SVGEGT.

This clonotype was found many times. The rearrangement links TRBV15 to TRBJ1-2; tentatively, D is TRBD1 (5 bases). CDR1 is LNHNV, CDR2 YYDKDF, per germline (reference sequence). This CDR3 has 15 residues. Trimming left V 1 base short and J 0 bases short, with 9 bases between. CDR3 DNA sequence: TGTGCCACCAGCAGAGGGGGGATTACTAACTATGGCTACACCTTC. Its protein product is CATSRGGITNYGYTF.

This clonotype was picked up many times. The chain recombines TRBV4-1 with TRBJ1-1; no reliable D call. CDR1 is MGHRA, CDR2 YSYEKL, per germline. CDR3 length equals 16 residues. Deletions cut 5 bases from V and 1 base from J, with 17 bases between. The CDR3 region is CASSALPGRANTEAFF. For the CDR3, the DNA is TGCGCCAGCAGCGCTCTTCCGGGGAGGGCGAACACTGAAGCTTTCTTT.